This T cell receptor (beta chain) was obtained from a study of T cell responses to AZD1222 COVID-19 vaccine. General study results and limits: Increases in Spike-specific TCR breadth and depth were seen after two AZD1222 doses. Clonal diversity was possibly underestimated, and white British individuals and females predominated among donors.

The data were produced by immunoSEQ multiplex PCR, yet TCRdb's version contains in-frame clones alone and is incomplete. This sample yields some 94,000 clones, of which approximately 89% are seen a single time; roughly 5.3% belongs to the top ten. As regards this clone: Its antigen is undetermined.

Second-dose intervals near 4 or 12 weeks were combined. Germline V CDR1 and CDR2: SNHLY, FYNNEI. Trimming removed 2 bases at V and 6 bases at J, with 9 bases between. CDR3 length: 13 residues. This specimen consisted of peripheral blood, obtained 28 days after the second AZD1222 dose. The chain carries TRBV2 and TRBJ2-3; no firm D call. The receptor was isolated from an adult who received the AZD1222 COVID-19 vaccine. CDR3 nucleotide sequence: TGTGCCAGCAGTGAAAAGGGCCGGGATACGCAGTATTTT. Its protein is CASSEKGRDTQYF.